This TCR beta chain comes out of a study of identical twins. Study observations and caveats: Twin-shared out-of-frame alpha sequences showed excess low generation probability. Models came in too low on out-of-frame TCR alpha sharing in monozygotic twins. Within cord blood, abundant beta clonotypes carried fewer insertions, but memory repertoires showed no such trend.

V lost 6 bases and J lost 0; bases outside the gene matches: 6. CDR1 is MDHEN and CDR2 is SYDVKM in the germline V gene. This CDR3 spans 15 amino acids. Worth noting for this clonotype: Its matching antigen is unknown.

From the 5' RACE reads, TCRdb called clonotypes with MiXCR, one entry per CDR3 protein. The sample has a few hundred thousand distinct CDR3 sequences; roughly 15% are singletons. These same records also appear under a second study, on yellow fever vaccine responses in identical twins.

What was sequenced was CD4+ T cells sorted from blood. The chain employs TRBV28 and TRBJ2-7; 9 nucleotides align to TRBD2. The source is a woman between 18 and 29 years old in good health. CDR3 DNA: TGTGCCAGCAGCACTAGCGGGTATAGCTCCTACGAGCAGTACGTC. Its translation: CASSTSGYSSYEQYV.